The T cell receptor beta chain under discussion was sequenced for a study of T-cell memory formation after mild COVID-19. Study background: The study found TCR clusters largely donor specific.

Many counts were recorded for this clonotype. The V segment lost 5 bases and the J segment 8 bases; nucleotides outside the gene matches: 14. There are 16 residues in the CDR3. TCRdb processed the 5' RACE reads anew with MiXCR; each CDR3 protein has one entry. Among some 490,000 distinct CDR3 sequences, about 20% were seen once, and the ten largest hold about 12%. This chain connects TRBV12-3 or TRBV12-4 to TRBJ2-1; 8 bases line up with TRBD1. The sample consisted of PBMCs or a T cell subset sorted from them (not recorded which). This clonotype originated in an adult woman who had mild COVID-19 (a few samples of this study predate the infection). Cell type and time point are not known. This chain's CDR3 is CASSGTGLRGLDEQFF. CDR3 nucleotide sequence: TGTGCCAGCAGTGGGACAGGCCTTAGGGGGTTAGATGAGCAGTTCTTC.